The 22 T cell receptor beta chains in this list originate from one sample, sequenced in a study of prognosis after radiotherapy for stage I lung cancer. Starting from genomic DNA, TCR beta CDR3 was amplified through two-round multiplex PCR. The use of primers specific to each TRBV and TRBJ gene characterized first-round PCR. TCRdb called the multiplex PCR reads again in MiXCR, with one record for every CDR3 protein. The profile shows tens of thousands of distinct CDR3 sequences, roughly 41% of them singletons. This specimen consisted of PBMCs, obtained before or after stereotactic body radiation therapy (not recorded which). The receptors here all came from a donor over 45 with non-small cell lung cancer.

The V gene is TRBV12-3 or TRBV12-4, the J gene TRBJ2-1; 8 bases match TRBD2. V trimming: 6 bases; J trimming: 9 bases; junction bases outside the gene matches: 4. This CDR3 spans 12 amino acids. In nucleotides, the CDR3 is TGTGCCAGCAGCCATAGCGGGATTGAGCAGTTCTTC. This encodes CASSHSGIEQFF.

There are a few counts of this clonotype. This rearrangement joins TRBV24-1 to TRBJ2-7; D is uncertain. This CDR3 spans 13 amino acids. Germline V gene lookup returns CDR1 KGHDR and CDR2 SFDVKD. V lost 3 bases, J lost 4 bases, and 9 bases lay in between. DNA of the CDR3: TGTGCCACCAGTGATAATTGGGGATACGAGCAGTACTTC. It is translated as CATSDNWGYEQYF.

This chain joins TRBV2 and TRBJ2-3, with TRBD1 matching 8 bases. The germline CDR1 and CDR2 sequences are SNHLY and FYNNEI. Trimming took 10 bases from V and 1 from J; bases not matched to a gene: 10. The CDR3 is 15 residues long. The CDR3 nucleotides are TGTGCCACCAGGAGATTACAGGGGGGCACAGATACGCAGTATTTT. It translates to CATRRLQGGTDTQYF.

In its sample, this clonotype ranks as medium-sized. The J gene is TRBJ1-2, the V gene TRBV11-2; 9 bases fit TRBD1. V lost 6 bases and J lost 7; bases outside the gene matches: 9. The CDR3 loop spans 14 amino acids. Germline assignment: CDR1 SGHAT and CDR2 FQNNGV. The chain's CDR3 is CASRPPGQGPGYTF. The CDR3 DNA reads TGTGCCAGCAGGCCACCGGGACAGGGTCCTGGCTACACCTTC.

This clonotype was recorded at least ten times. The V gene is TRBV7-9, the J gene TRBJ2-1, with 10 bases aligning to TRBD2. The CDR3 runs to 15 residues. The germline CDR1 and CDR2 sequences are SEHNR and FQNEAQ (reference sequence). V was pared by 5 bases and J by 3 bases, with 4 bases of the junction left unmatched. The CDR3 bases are TGTGCCAGCAGCCCTAGCGGGAGCGTCTACAATGAGCAGTTCTTC. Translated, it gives CASSPSGSVYNEQFF.

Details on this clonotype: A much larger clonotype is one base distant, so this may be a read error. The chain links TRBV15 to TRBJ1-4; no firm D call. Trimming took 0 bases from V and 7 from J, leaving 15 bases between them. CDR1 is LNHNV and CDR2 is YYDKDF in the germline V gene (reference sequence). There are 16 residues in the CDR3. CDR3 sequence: CATSRDSAWESEKLFF. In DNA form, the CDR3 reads TGTGCCACCAGCAGAGATTCGGCCTGGGAGAGTGAAAAACTGTTTTTT.

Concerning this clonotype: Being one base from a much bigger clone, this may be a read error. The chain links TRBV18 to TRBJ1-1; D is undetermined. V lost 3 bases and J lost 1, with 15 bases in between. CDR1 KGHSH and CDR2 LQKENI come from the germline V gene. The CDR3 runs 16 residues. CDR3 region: CASSPSEHGSNTEAFF. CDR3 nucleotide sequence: TGTGCCAGCTCACCCTCCGAACATGGATCGAACACTGAAGCTTTCTTT.

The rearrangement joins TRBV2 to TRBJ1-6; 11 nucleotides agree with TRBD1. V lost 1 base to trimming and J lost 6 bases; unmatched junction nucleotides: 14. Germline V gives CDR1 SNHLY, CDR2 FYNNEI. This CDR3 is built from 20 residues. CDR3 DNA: TGTGCCAGCAGTGAAGAAGTTGGTTTTGGGACAGGGGGATCTAATTCACCCCTCCACTTT. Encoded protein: CASSEEVGFGTGGSNSPLHF.

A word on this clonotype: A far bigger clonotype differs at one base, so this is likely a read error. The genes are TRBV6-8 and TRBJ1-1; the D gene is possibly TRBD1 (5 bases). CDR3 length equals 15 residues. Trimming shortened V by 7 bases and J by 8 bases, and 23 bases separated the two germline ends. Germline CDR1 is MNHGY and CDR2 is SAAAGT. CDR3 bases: TGTGCCAGCATTTATAGGGGAGCCTCGGGACCCGAAGCTTTCTTT. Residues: CASIYRGASGPEAFF.

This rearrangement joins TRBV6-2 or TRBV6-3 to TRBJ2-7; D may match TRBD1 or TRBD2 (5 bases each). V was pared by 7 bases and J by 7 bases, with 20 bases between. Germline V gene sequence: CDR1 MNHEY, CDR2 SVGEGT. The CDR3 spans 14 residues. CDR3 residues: CASIPRDASREQYF. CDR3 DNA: TGTGCCAGCATTCCCCGGGACGCATCTCGTGAGCAGTACTTC.

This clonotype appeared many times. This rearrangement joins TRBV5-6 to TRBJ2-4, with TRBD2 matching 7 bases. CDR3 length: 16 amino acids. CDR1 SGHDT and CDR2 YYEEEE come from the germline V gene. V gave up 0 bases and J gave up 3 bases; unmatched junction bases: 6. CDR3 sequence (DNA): TGTGCCAGCAGCTTGGGAGGGGAGGGGTACAAAAACATTCAGTACTTC. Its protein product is CASSLGGEGYKNIQYF.

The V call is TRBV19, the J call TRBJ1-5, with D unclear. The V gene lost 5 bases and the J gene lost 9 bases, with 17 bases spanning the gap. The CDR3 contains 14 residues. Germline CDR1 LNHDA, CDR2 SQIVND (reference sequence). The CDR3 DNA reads TGTGCCAGTAGTGGAGACATAGGTTTCGGGCCCCAGCATTTT. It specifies CASSGDIGFGPQHF.

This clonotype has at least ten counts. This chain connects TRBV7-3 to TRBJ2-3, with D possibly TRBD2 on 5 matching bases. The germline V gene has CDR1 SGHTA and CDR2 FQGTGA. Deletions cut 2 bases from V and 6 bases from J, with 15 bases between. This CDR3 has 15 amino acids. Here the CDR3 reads CASSLGSGLADTQYF. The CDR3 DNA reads TGTGCCAGCAGCTTAGGGTCGGGGTTGGCGGATACGCAGTATTTT.

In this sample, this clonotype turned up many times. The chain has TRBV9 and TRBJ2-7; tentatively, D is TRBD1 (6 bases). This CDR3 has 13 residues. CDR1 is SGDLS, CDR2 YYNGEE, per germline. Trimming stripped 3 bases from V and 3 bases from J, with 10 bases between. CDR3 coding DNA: TGTGCCAGCAGCGGAACAGGGAACTACGAGCAGTACTTC. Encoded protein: CASSGTGNYEQYF.

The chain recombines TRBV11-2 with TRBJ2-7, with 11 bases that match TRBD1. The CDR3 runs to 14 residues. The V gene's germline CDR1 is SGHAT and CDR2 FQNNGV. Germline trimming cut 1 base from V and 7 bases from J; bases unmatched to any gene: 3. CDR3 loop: CASSLGTGGSEQYF. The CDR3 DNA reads TGTGCCAGCAGCTTAGGGACAGGGGGCTCTGAGCAGTACTTC.

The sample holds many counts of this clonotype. CDR3 region: CASSTTELAGGDTQYF. The DNA for the CDR3 is TGTGCCAGTAGTACGACCGAACTAGCGGGGGGGGATACGCAGTATTTT. The chain recombines TRBV19 with TRBJ2-3; TRBD2 matches 13 bases. V lost 4 bases, J lost 6 bases, and 7 bases stayed unmatched. Germline CDR1 reads LNHDA; CDR2 reads SQIVND (reference sequence). The CDR3 has 16 residues.

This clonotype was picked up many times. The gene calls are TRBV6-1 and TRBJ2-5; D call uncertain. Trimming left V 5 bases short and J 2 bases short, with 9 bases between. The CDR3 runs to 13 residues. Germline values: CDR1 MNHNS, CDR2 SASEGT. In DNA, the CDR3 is TGTGCCAGCAGTCCCACGTTACAAGAGACCCAGTACTTC. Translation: CASSPTLQETQYF.

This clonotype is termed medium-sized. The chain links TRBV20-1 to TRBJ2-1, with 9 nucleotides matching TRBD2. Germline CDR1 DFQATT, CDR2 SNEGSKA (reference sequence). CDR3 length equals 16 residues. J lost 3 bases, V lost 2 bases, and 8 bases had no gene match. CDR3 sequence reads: CSARPIAGAIYNEQFF. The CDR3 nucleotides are TGCAGTGCTAGACCTATAGCGGGGGCGATCTACAATGAGCAGTTCTTC.

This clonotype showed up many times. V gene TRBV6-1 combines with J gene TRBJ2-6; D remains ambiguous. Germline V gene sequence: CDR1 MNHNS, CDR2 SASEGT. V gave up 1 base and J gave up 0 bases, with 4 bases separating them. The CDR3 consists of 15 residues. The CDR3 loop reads CASSEGFSGANVLTF. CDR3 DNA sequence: TGTGCCAGCAGTGAAGGGTTCTCTGGGGCCAACGTCCTGACTTTC.

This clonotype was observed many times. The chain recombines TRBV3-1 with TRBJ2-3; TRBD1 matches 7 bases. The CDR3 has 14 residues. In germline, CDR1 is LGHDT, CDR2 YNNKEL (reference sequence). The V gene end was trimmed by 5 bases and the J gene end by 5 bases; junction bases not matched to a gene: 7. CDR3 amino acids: CASSNNRGRDTQYF. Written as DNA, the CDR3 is TGTGCCAGCAGCAACAACAGGGGCAGAGATACGCAGTATTTT.

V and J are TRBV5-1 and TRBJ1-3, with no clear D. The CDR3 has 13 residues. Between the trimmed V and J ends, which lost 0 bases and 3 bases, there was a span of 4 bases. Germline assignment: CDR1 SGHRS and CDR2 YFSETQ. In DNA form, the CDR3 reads TGCGCCAGCAGCTTGGACAATGGAAACACCATATATTTT. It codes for CASSLDNGNTIYF.

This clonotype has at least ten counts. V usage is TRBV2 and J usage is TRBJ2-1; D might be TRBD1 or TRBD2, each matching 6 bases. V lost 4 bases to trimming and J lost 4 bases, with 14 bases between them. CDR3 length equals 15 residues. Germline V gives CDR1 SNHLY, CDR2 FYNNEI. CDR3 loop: CASSGYGGDYNEQFF. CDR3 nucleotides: TGTGCCAGCAGTGGGTACGGGGGCGATTACAATGAGCAGTTCTTC.